This T cell receptor beta chain was identified in a study of T cells in narcolepsy. Overall study findings and caveats: Healthy controls reportedly lacked the autoreactive clonotypes serially found in patients' blood.

Worth noting for this clone: Its specificity is unknown.

The CDR3 loop spans 13 amino acids. Trimming removed 4 bases at V and 5 bases at J, with 11 bases between. CDR1 SNHLY and CDR2 FYNNEI come from the germline V gene. Only in-frame clones appear in the TCRdb table, and some are missing; sequencing was by immunoSEQ multiplex PCR. The repertoire has fewer than 40,000 clones, 81% of them found once; the top ten carry 2% to 2.5%. The chain joins TRBV2 to TRBJ1-2, with a possible D match to TRBD1 (6 bases). The TCR originated in a human donor in good health. Input material: memory (CD45RA-) CD4+ T cells from blood. In DNA, the CDR3 is TGTGCCAGCAGTGGACAGGTCGTATATGGCTACACCTTC. This codes for CASSGQVVYGYTF. The full variable domain, rest sourced from reference TRBV2 and TRBJ1-2, is EPEVTQTPSHQVTQMGQEVILRCVPISNHLYFYWYRQILGQKVEFLVSFYNNEISEKSEIFDDQFSVERPDGSNFTLKIRSTKLEDSAMYFCASSGQVVYGYTFGSGTRLTVV.